These 31 T cell receptor beta chains came from one sample sequenced in a study of shared clonotypes between healthy human individuals. Profiling relied on immunoSEQ multiplex PCR, and the TCRdb table lists in-frame clones only, not all of them. There are some 2,500,000 clones in the sample; approximately 93% occur only once, and about 0.39% lies in the top ten. The sample taken for sequencing was naive CD4+ T cells from PBMCs. Documented subset: CD45RA+ positively selected. Receptors were obtained from a man aged 18 to 29 in good health. Some clones in this sample may be carry-over from other donors' samples.

CDR3 nucleotide sequence: TGTGCCAGCTCACCAGGCGAGACTAGCTACAATGAGCAGTTCTTC. This codes for CASSPGETSYNEQFF. This chain connects TRBV18 to TRBJ2-1; D is possibly TRBD2 (6 bases). Trimming left V 2 bases short and J 3 bases short, with 11 bases between. This CDR3 comprises 15 residues. The V gene's germline CDR1 is KGHSH and CDR2 LQKENI. Using reference TRBV18 and TRBJ2-1 for the parts outside the CDR3, the full variable domain is NAGVMQNPRHLVRRRGQEARLRCSPMKGHSHVYWYRQLPEEGLKFMVYLQKENIIDESGMPKERFSAEFPKEGPSILRIQQVVRGDSAAYFCASSPGETSYNEQFFGPGTRLTVL.

The V call is TRBV6-5, the J call TRBJ1-2, with D unclear. V lost 6 bases to trimming and J lost 6 bases, with 8 bases between them. The CDR3 length is 11 residues. From germline, CDR1 is MNHEY and CDR2 SVGAGI. Here the CDR3 reads CASRTWDGYTF. The CDR3, as DNA: TGTGCCAGCAGGACCTGGGATGGCTACACCTTC.

Notes on this clone: In the same sample, other DNA sequences code for this CDR3. The chain uses TRBV5-4 and TRBJ1-4; D ambiguous. V lost 4 bases and J 0 bases, leaving 10 bases between the germline ends. This CDR3 is built from 15 residues. Per germline, CDR1 SGHNT and CDR2 YYREEE (reference sequence). CDR3 in amino acids: CASSPQGATNEKLFF. As DNA, the CDR3 is TGTGCCAGCAGCCCTCAAGGAGCAACTAATGAAAAACTGTTTTTT.

To note about this clone: At one end, the junction sequence differs from germline, possibly due to a read error. The rearrangement uses TRBV28 and TRBJ2-5; D remains ambiguous. Per the germline V gene, CDR1 is MDHEN and CDR2 is SYDVKM. CDR3 length equals 12 residues. CDR3 region: CASSFGQATQYF. CDR3 nucleotide sequence: TGTGCCAGCAGTTTTGGGCAAGCGACCCAGTACTTC.

The chain combines TRBV15 with TRBJ1-2; D remains unclear. The CDR3 covers 17 residues. Trimming removed 3 bases at V and 1 base at J, with 18 bases between. Germline V gene sequence: CDR1 LNHNV, CDR2 YYDKDF (reference sequence). The CDR3 DNA reads TGTGCCACCAGCAGGTCCTCAGCCGCAGCCAATAACTATGGCTACACCTTC. This gives the protein CATSRSSAAANNYGYTF.

A note on this clone: Other DNA sequences of this sample code for an identical CDR3. This chain uses TRBV2 with TRBJ2-2; D is possibly TRBD1 (5 bases). The V and J ends lost 8 bases and 4 bases respectively, with 11 bases between them. Per the germline V gene, CDR1 is SNHLY and CDR2 is FYNNEI. The CDR3 spans 13 residues. The CDR3 here is CASSGMGTGELFF. The CDR3 coding sequence is TGTGCCAGCTCAGGGATGGGCACCGGGGAGCTGTTTTTT.

The chain combines TRBV28 with TRBJ2-5, with TRBD1 identical over 7 bases. The germline V gene encodes CDR1 MDHEN and CDR2 SYDVKM. CDR3 length: 15 residues. J was trimmed by 5 bases and V by 4 bases; bases with no gene match: 10. In DNA form, the CDR3 reads TGTGCCAGCAGTTGGCTGACAGGGATTGGGGAGACCCAGTACTTC. It translates to CASSWLTGIGETQYF.

The chain joins TRBV27 to TRBJ1-2; weak D call: TRBD1 (6 bases). Looked up from germline, CDR1 is MNHEY and CDR2 is SMNVEV (reference sequence). The CDR3 sequence is 13 residues long. With 6 bases removed from V and 7 bases from J, the gap between germline ends came to 15 bases. The CDR3 DNA sequence: TGTGCCAGCAGAGGACAGTGGGTCGGTGGCTACACCTTC. Amino acids: CASRGQWVGGYTF.

As for this clone: The sample carries other DNA sequences with the same CDR3. This chain uses TRBV7-2 with TRBJ2-3, with unresolved D. The CDR3 length is 14 residues. The V end was cut by 2 bases, the J end by 0 bases, with 6 bases between. Germline values: CDR1 SGHTA, CDR2 FQGNSA. This chain's CDR3 is CASSLLRSTDTQYF. The CDR3 coding sequence is TGTGCCAGCAGCTTACTCCGTAGCACAGATACGCAGTATTTT.

This clone came up a few times. The chain uses TRBV30 and TRBJ1-2; D is possibly TRBD1 (5 bases). V lost 2 bases and J 4 bases, leaving 8 bases between the germline ends. The length of the CDR3 is 12 residues. CDR1 is GTSNPN and CDR2 is SVGIG in the germline V gene (reference sequence). The CDR3 DNA reads TGTGCCTGGAGTTCCCAGGGCTATGGCTACACCTTC. It is translated as CAWSSQGYGYTF. The variable domain in full, completed from reference TRBV30 and TRBJ1-2, reads SQTIHQWPATLVQPVGSPLSLECTVEGTSNPNLYWYRQAAGRGLQLLFYSVGIGQISSEVPQNLSASRPQDRQFILSSKKLLLSDSGFYLCAWSSQGYGYTFGSGTRLTVV.

This rearrangement joins TRBV5-1 to TRBJ2-2; possible D gene TRBD2, 6 bases. Trimming stripped 3 bases from V and 4 bases from J, with 10 bases between. The CDR3 consists of 14 residues. The V gene's germline CDR1 is SGHRS and CDR2 YFSETQ. Here the CDR3 DNA reads TGCGCCAGCAGCTCCGGGGGTCGCACCGGGGAGCTGTTTTTT. Protein product: CASSSGGRTGELFF. The full variable domain, rest sourced from reference TRBV5-1 and TRBJ2-2, is KAGVTQTPRYLIKTRGQQVTLSCSPISGHRSVSWYQQTPGQGLQFLFEYFSETQRNKGNFPGRFSGRQFSNSRSEMNVSTLELGDSALYLCASSSGGRTGELFFGEGSRLTVL.

This chain links TRBV23-1 with TRBJ2-6, with 7 nucleotides matching TRBD1. TRBV23-1 is an ORF, and what it does is uncertain. CDR3 length equals 23 residues. The V and J ends lost 0 bases and 1 base, in that order; junction bases with no gene match: 21. In nucleotides, the CDR3 is TGCGCCAGCAGTCAATCGTTAATGCGTACAAGACAGGGAGTATTTTCTGGGGCCAACGTCCTGACTTTC. Its translation: CASSQSLMRTRQGVFSGANVLTF.

Comments on this clone: At one boundary the junction diverges from the germline segment, which might be a read error. The J gene is TRBJ2-1, the V gene TRBV28; D unresolved. The CDR3 loop spans 16 amino acids. Germline V lookup: CDR1 MDHEN, CDR2 SYDVKM. CDR3 in amino acids: CASSPLTRALYTEQFF. As DNA, the CDR3 is TGTGCCAGCAGCCCACTAACTCGGGCGCTGTACACTGAGCAGTTCTTC.

This rearrangement joins TRBV7-3 to TRBJ2-3, with no clear D. The CDR3 has 17 amino acids. Germline V gene lookup returns CDR1 SGHTA and CDR2 FQGTGA. V gave up 1 base and J gave up 3 bases, with 17 bases separating them. As DNA, the CDR3 is TGTGCCAGCAGCTTAAATTCCCCCACATCCGGGACAGATACGCAGTATTTT. It is translated as CASSLNSPTSGTDTQYF.

The chain uses TRBV4-1 and TRBJ2-7; 14 bases match TRBD2. The CDR3 loop spans 16 amino acids. The junction had 4 bases not matched to a gene; V was cut back by 2 bases and J by 4 bases. Germline V CDR1 and CDR2: MGHRA, YSYEKL. The CDR3 coding sequence is TGCGCCAGCAGCCAATGGGGACTAGCGGGAGAGTACGAGCAGTACTTC. This gives the protein CASSQWGLAGEYEQYF.

The chain joins TRBV5-4 to TRBJ1-2, with 9 bases aligning to TRBD1. The J segment lost 3 bases and the V segment lost 0 bases, leaving 3 bases of the junction unmatched. This CDR3 contains 15 residues. Germline values: CDR1 SGHNT, CDR2 YYREEE (reference sequence). The DNA for the CDR3 is TGTGCCAGCAGCTTGGGGGGACAGGGCCACTATGGCTACACCTTC. Its translation: CASSLGGQGHYGYTF.

J is TRBJ1-5 and V is TRBV28; 7 bases are a match to TRBD1. Losses at the gene ends were 2 bases for V and 4 bases for J; bases not matched to a gene: 5. Per germline, CDR1 MDHEN and CDR2 SYDVKM. There are 15 residues in the CDR3. In nucleotides, the CDR3 is TGTGCCAGCAGTTTACGGAGCAGGGGGAATCAGCCCCAGCATTTT. Amino acids: CASSLRSRGNQPQHF.

This clone showed up just once. J is TRBJ2-3 and V is TRBV28; D is possibly TRBD1 or TRBD2 (6 bases each). V was shortened by 10 bases and J by 2 bases, with 25 bases between the two germline ends. This CDR3 spans 17 amino acids. Germline V gene data show CDR1 as MDHEN and CDR2 as SYDVKM. The CDR3 protein is CATNGAGDGGLTDTQYF. CDR3 DNA sequence: TGTGCCACAAACGGAGCTGGCGACGGGGGCCTCACAGATACGCAGTATTTT.

The chain recombines TRBV7-2 with TRBJ2-2, with D hard to call. Germline V lookup: CDR1 SGHTA, CDR2 FQGNSA. The CDR3 loop spans 12 amino acids. Deletions cut 1 base from V and 8 bases from J, with 5 bases between. The CDR3 DNA reads TGTGCCAGCAGCTTAGACAGTGGGGAGCTGTTTTTT. Encoded protein: CASSLDSGELFF.

The chain is built from TRBV4-2 and TRBJ2-1; D possibly corresponds to TRBD1 (6 bases). V shed 4 bases and J shed 2 bases, with 21 bases lying between them. Germline-derived CDR1 and CDR2 are LGHNA and YNFKEQ. The CDR3 spans 18 residues. The CDR3 reads CASSPREVQGGTYNEQFF. The DNA of the CDR3 is TGTGCCAGCAGCCCCAGAGAAGTACAGGGTGGGACCTACAATGAGCAGTTCTTC.

The chain recombines TRBV28 with TRBJ1-3; no definite D call. The CDR3 length is 14 residues. Germline values: CDR1 MDHEN, CDR2 SYDVKM. V lost 9 bases and J lost 0, with 12 bases in between. CDR3 coding DNA: TGTGCCAGGCCCGACCGGAACTCTGGAAACACCATATATTTT. Translation: CARPDRNSGNTIYF.

The V call is TRBV6-1, the J call TRBJ2-3; 9 nucleotides align to TRBD2. CDR1 is MNHNS, CDR2 SASEGT, per germline. Germline trimming cut 1 base from V and 5 bases from J; bases unmatched to any gene: 7. This CDR3 is built from 16 residues. The CDR3 coding sequence is TGTGCCAGCAGTGAAGTCGGTAGCGGGAGAAGAGATACGCAGTATTTT. Amino acids: CASSEVGSGRRDTQYF.

This clone occurred once. The chain carries TRBV19 and TRBJ2-1, with 9 nucleotides matching TRBD2. After removal of 3 bases from V and 4 bases from J, the junction contained 10 bases not matched to a gene. CDR3 length equals 17 residues. Germline lookup yields CDR1 LNHDA and CDR2 SQIVND (reference sequence). CDR3 region: CASSISSSGTWYNEQFF. The CDR3 nucleotides read TGTGCCAGTAGTATTTCGTCTAGCGGGACATGGTACAATGAGCAGTTCTTC.

J is TRBJ2-1 and V is TRBV5-1, with 13 positions matching TRBD2. The CDR3 loop spans 17 amino acids. The trim removed 4 bases at V and 0 bases at J, leaving 4 bases unmatched. CDR1 SGHRS and CDR2 YFSETQ come from the germline V gene. The CDR3 DNA is TGCGCCAGCAGCGGGACTAGCGGGACGAGCTCCTACAATGAGCAGTTCTTC. Its protein product is CASSGTSGTSSYNEQFF.

This clone showed up just once. V is TRBV20-1 and J is TRBJ2-5; 8 positions agree with TRBD2. The V and J ends lost 6 bases and 6 bases, in that order; junction bases with no gene match: 3. CDR1 is DFQATT, CDR2 SNEGSKA, per germline (reference sequence). The CDR3 has 11 residues. The CDR3, as DNA: TGCAGTGCCCGGGGGGGGCAGACCCAGTACTTC. The encoded protein is CSARGGQTQYF.

V and J are TRBV7-3 and TRBJ2-7, with 10 bases identical to TRBD1. The V gene end was trimmed by 5 bases and the J gene end by 3 bases; junction bases not matched to a gene: 7. Per germline, CDR1 SGHTA and CDR2 FQGTGA. The CDR3 covers 15 residues. CDR3 coding DNA: TGTGCCAGCAGCCTAGGGGGACAGGGGATCTACGAGCAGTACTTC. The encoded protein is CASSLGGQGIYEQYF.

The chain is built from TRBV6-5 and TRBJ2-1; perhaps TRBD2 as D (6 bases). The germline CDR1 and CDR2 sequences are MNHEY and SVGAGI. Trimming removed 6 bases at V and 9 bases at J, with 15 bases between. The CDR3 totals 13 residues. CDR3 sequence reads: CASSPRLEGEQFF. The DNA of the CDR3 is TGTGCCAGCAGCCCCCGACTAGAGGGTGAGCAGTTCTTC.

The chain uses TRBV15 and TRBJ2-1; 13 bases fit TRBD2. The V and J ends lost 3 bases and 2 bases, in that order; junction bases with no gene match: 1. Germline assignment: CDR1 LNHNV and CDR2 YYDKDF (reference sequence). The CDR3 covers 16 residues. The CDR3 spells CATSRGLAGTYNEQFF. DNA of the CDR3: TGTGCCACCAGCAGGGGACTAGCGGGAACCTACAATGAGCAGTTCTTC.

The J gene is TRBJ2-3, the V gene TRBV2; D is possibly TRBD1 (6 bases). The CDR3 covers 14 residues. CDR1 is SNHLY and CDR2 is FYNNEI in the germline V gene. V was shortened by 8 bases and J by 1 base, with 13 bases between the two germline ends. The CDR3 reads CASRWGRGTDTQYF. The CDR3 bases are TGTGCCAGCCGATGGGGGCGAGGCACAGATACGCAGTATTTT.

The chain employs TRBV5-1 and TRBJ1-1; tentatively, D is TRBD1 (6 bases). CDR1 and CDR2 (germline): SGHRS, YFSETQ. V was cut by 5 bases and J by 6 bases, with 14 bases left in between. The CDR3 is made up of 13 amino acids. CDR3 amino acids: CASRPGGTSEAFF. The DNA of the CDR3 is TGCGCCAGCAGGCCTGGGGGGACATCTGAAGCTTTCTTT.

This clone came up once. The chain's CDR3 is CASSSGTVLNTEAFF. CDR3 nucleotides: TGTGCCAGCTCATCTGGAACAGTACTGAACACTGAAGCTTTCTTT. The V and J genes are TRBV18 and TRBJ1-1; D remains ambiguous. Germline CDR1 is KGHSH and CDR2 is LQKENI. V gave up 5 bases and J gave up 0 bases, with 13 bases separating them. The CDR3 is made up of 15 amino acids.